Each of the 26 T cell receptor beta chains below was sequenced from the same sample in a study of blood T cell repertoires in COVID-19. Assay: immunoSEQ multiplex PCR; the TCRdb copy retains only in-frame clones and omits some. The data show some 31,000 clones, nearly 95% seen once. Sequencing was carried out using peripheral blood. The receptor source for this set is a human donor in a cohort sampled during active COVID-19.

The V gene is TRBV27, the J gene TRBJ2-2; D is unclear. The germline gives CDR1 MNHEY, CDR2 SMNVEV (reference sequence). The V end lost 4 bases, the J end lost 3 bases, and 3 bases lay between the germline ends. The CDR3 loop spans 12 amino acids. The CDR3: CASSYYTGELFF. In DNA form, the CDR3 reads TGTGCCAGCAGTTACTACACCGGGGAGCTGTTTTTT.

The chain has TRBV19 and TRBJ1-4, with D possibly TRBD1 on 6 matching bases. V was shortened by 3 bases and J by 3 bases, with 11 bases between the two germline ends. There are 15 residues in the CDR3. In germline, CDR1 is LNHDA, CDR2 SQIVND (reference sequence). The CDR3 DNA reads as TGTGCCAGTAGTATCCGGGGGGCAGCTAATGAAAAACTGTTTTTT. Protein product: CASSIRGAANEKLFF.

CDR3 nucleotides: TGCGCCAGTCAAGACCCCGCGGGTGGCTACACCTTC. Translation gives CASQDPAGGYTF. The chain has TRBV10-1 and TRBJ1-2; D call uncertain. CDR1 and CDR2 (germline): WNHNN, SYGVQD (reference sequence). Trimming pared 9 bases from V and 7 bases from J, leaving 15 bases between. The CDR3 sequence is 12 residues long.

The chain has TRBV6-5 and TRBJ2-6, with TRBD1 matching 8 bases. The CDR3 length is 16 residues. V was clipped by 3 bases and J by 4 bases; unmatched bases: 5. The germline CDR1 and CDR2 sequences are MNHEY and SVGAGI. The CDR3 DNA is TGTGCCAGCAGTTATCAGACAGGGGTCGGGGCCAACGTCCTGACTTTC. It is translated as CASSYQTGVGANVLTF.

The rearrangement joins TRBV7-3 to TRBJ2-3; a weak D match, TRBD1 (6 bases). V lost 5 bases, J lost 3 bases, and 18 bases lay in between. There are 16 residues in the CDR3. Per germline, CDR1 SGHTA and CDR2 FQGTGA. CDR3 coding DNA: TGTGCCAGCAGCCCAGGGTCACAGGGTAGTACAGATACGCAGTATTTT. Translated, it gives CASSPGSQGSTDTQYF.

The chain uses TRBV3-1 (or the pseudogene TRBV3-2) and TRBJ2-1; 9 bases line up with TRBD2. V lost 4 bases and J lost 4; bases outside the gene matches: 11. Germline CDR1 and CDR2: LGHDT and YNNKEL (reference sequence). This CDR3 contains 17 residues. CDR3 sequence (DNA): TGTGCCAGCAGCCTCCTAGCTGCGGGGGGGGTTTACAATGAGCAGTTCTTC. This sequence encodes CASSLLAAGGVYNEQFF.

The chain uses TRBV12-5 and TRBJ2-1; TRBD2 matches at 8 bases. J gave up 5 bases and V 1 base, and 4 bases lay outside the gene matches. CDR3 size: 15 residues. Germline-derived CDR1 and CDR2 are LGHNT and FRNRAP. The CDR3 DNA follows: TGTGCTAGTGGTTTGGCGGGACTAGGGGACAATGAGCAGTTCTTC. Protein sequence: CASGLAGLGDNEQFF.

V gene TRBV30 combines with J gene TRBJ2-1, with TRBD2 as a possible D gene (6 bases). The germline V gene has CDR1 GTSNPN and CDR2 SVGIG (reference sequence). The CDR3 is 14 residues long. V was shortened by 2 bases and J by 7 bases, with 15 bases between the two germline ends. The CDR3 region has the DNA TGTGCCTGGAGTCTTGGGGGGAGCGGGAATGAGCAGTTCTTC. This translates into CAWSLGGSGNEQFF.

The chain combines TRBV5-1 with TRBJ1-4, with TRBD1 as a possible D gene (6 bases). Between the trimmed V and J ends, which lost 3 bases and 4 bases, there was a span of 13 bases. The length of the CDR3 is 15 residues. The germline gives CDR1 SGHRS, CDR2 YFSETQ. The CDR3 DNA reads TGCGCCAGCAGCTGGACAGAACAAGATAATGAAAAACTGTTTTTT. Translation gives CASSWTEQDNEKLFF.

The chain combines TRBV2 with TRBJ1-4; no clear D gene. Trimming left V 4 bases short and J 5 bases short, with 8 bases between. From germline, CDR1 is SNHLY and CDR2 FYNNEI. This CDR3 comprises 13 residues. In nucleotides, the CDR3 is TGTGCCAGCAGTGGGACGGGAAATGAAAAACTGTTTTTT. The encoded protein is CASSGTGNEKLFF.

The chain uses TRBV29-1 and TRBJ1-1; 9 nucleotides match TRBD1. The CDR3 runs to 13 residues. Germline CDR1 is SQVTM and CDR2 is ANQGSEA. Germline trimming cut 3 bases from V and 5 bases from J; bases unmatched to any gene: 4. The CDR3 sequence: CSVDGDRVTEAFF. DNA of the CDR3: TGCAGCGTTGATGGGGACAGGGTAACTGAAGCTTTCTTT. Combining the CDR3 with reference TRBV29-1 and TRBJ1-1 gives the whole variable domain SAVISQKPSRDICQRGTSLTIQCQVDSQVTMMFWYRQQPGQSLTLIATANQGSEATYESGFVIDKFPISRPNLTFSTLTVSNMSPEDSSIYLCSVDGDRVTEAFFGQGTRLTVV.

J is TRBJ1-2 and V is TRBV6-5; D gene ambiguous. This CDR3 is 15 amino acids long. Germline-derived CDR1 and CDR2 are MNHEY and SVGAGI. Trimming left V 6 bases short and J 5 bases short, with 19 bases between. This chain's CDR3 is CASSQTRANFYGYTF. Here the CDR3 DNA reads TGTGCCAGCAGCCAAACGAGGGCTAATTTTTATGGCTACACCTTC.

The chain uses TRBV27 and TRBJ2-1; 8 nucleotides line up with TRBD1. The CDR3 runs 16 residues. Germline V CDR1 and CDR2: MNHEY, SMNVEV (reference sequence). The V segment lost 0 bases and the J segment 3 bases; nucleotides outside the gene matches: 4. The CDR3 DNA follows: TGTGCCAGCAGTTTATCCCAGGGGGCCAACTACAATGAGCAGTTCTTC. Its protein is CASSLSQGANYNEQFF.

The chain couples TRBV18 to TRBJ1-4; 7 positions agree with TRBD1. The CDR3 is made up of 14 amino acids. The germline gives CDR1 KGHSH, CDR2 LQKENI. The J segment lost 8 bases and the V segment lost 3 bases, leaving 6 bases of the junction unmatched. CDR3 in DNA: TGTGCCAGCTCACCTATACAGGGGTTGGAAAAACTGTTTTTT. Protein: CASSPIQGLEKLFF.

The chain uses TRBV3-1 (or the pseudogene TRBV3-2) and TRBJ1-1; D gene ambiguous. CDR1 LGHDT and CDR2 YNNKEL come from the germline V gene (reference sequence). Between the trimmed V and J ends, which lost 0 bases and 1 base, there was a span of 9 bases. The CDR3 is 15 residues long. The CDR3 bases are TGTGCCAGCAGCCAAGATCCAGGCAAGAACACTGAAGCTTTCTTT. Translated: CASSQDPGKNTEAFF.

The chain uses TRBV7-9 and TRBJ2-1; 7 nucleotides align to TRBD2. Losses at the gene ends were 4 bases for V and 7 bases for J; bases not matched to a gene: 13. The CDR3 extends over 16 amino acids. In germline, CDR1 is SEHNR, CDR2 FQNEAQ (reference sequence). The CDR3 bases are TGTGCCAGCAGCTCCTCATTGGGGGGGGAGGGAAATGAGCAGTTCTTC. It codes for CASSSSLGGEGNEQFF.

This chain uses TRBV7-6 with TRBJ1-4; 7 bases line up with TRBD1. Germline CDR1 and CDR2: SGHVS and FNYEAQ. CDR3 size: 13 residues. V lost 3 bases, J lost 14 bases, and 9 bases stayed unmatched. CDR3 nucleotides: TGTGCCAGCAGCTTCCAGGAGGGGGCCGGGCTGTTTTTT. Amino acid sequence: CASSFQEGAGLFF.

The CDR3: CASREFSGRQVEQYF. The CDR3 nucleotides are TGTGCCAGTAGGGAGTTTAGCGGGAGACAGGTCGAGCAGTACTTC. The chain combines TRBV19 with TRBJ2-7; the match to TRBD2 covers 9 bases. The CDR3 contains 15 residues. The germline V gene encodes CDR1 LNHDA and CDR2 SQIVND (reference sequence). V trimming: 6 bases; J trimming: 6 bases; junction bases outside the gene matches: 12. Full variable domain (remainder filled in from reference TRBV19 and TRBJ2-7): DGGITQSPKYLFRKEGQNVTLSCEQNLNHDAMYWYRQDPGQGLRLIYYSQIVNDFQKGDIAEGYSVSREKKESFPLTVTSAQKNPTAFYLCASREFSGRQVEQYFGPGTRLTVT.

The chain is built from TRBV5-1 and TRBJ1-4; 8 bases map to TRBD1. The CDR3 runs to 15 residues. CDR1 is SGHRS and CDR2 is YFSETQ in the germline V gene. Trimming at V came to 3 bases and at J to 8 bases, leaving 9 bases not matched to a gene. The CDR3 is CASSSRQGRSEKLFF. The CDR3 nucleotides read TGCGCCAGCAGCTCTAGACAGGGGAGATCGGAAAAACTGTTTTTT.

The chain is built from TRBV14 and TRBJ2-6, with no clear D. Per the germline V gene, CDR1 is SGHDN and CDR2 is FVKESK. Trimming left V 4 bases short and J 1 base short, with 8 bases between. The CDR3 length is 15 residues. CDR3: CASSRLASGANVLTF. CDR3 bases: TGTGCCAGCAGCCGACTGGCTTCTGGGGCCAACGTCCTGACTTTC. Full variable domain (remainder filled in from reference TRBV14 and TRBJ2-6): EAGVTQFPSHSVIEKGQTVTLRCDPISGHDNLYWYRRVMGKEIKFLLHFVKESKQDESGMPNNRFLAERTGGTYSTLKVQPAELEDSGVYFCASSRLASGANVLTFGAGSRLTVL.

The CDR3 loop is CASSIWVGAPTQETQYF. CDR3 DNA sequence: TGTGCCAGTAGTATATGGGTGGGGGCTCCAACCCAAGAGACCCAGTACTTC. The genes are TRBV19 and TRBJ2-5; a weak D match, TRBD1 (6 bases). V lost 2 bases to trimming and J lost 1 base, with 17 bases between them. There are 17 residues in the CDR3. Germline V lookup: CDR1 LNHDA, CDR2 SQIVND (reference sequence).

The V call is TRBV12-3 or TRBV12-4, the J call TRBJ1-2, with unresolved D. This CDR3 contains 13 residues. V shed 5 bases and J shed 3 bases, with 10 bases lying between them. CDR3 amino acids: CASSPRSDYGYTF. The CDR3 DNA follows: TGTGCCAGCAGTCCCCGTTCAGACTATGGCTACACCTTC.

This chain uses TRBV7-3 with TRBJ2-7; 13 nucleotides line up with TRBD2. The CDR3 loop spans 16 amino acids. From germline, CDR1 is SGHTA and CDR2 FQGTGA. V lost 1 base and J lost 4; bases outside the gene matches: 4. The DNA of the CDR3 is TGTGCCAGCAGCTTAATCGGGACTAGCGGGATTTACGAGCAGTACTTC. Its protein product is CASSLIGTSGIYEQYF. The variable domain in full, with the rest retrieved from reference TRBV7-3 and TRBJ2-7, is GAGVSQTPSNKVTEKGKYVELRCDPISGHTALYWYRQSLGQGPEFLIYFQGTGAADDSGLPNDRFFAVRPEGSVSTLKIQRTERGDSAVYLCASSLIGTSGIYEQYFGPGTRLTVT.

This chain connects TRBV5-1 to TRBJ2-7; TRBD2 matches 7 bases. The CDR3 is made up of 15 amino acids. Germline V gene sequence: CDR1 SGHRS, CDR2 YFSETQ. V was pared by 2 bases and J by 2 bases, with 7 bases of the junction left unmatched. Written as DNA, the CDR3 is TGCGCCAGCAGCTTCTCTTCTCGGGAGGCCTACGAGCAGTACTTC. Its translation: CASSFSSREAYEQYF.

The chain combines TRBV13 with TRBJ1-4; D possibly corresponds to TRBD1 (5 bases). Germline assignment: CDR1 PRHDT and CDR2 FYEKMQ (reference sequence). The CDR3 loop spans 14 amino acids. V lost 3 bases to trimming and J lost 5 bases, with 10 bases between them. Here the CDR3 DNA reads TGTGCCAGCAGCTTTTCAGGGTTAAATGAAAAACTGTTTTTT. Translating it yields CASSFSGLNEKLFF.

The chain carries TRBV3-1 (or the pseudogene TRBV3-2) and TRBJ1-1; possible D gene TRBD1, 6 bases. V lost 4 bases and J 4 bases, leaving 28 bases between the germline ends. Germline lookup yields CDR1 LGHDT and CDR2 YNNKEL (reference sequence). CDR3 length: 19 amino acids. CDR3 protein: CASSPGAGQFMAYRTEAFF. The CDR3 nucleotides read TGTGCCAGCAGCCCAGGGGCAGGACAGTTCATGGCTTATCGCACTGAAGCTTTCTTT.